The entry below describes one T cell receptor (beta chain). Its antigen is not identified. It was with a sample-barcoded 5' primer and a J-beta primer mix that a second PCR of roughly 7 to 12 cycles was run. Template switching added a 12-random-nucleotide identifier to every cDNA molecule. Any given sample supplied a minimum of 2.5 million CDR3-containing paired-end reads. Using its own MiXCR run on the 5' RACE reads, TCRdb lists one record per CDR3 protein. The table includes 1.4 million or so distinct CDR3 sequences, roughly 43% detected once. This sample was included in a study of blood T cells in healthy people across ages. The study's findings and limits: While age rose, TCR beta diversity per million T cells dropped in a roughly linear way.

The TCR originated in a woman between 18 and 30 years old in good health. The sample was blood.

CDR3 bases: TGCAGTGCCCCGGGACAGAGGGAAAATCAGCCCCAGCATTTT. It is translated as CSAPGQRENQPQHF. The V gene is TRBV20-1, the J gene TRBJ1-5; 7 bases fit TRBD1. Trimming at V came to 6 bases and at J to 4 bases, leaving 9 bases not matched to a gene. This CDR3 has 14 residues. The germline gives CDR1 DFQATT, CDR2 SNEGSKA (reference sequence).